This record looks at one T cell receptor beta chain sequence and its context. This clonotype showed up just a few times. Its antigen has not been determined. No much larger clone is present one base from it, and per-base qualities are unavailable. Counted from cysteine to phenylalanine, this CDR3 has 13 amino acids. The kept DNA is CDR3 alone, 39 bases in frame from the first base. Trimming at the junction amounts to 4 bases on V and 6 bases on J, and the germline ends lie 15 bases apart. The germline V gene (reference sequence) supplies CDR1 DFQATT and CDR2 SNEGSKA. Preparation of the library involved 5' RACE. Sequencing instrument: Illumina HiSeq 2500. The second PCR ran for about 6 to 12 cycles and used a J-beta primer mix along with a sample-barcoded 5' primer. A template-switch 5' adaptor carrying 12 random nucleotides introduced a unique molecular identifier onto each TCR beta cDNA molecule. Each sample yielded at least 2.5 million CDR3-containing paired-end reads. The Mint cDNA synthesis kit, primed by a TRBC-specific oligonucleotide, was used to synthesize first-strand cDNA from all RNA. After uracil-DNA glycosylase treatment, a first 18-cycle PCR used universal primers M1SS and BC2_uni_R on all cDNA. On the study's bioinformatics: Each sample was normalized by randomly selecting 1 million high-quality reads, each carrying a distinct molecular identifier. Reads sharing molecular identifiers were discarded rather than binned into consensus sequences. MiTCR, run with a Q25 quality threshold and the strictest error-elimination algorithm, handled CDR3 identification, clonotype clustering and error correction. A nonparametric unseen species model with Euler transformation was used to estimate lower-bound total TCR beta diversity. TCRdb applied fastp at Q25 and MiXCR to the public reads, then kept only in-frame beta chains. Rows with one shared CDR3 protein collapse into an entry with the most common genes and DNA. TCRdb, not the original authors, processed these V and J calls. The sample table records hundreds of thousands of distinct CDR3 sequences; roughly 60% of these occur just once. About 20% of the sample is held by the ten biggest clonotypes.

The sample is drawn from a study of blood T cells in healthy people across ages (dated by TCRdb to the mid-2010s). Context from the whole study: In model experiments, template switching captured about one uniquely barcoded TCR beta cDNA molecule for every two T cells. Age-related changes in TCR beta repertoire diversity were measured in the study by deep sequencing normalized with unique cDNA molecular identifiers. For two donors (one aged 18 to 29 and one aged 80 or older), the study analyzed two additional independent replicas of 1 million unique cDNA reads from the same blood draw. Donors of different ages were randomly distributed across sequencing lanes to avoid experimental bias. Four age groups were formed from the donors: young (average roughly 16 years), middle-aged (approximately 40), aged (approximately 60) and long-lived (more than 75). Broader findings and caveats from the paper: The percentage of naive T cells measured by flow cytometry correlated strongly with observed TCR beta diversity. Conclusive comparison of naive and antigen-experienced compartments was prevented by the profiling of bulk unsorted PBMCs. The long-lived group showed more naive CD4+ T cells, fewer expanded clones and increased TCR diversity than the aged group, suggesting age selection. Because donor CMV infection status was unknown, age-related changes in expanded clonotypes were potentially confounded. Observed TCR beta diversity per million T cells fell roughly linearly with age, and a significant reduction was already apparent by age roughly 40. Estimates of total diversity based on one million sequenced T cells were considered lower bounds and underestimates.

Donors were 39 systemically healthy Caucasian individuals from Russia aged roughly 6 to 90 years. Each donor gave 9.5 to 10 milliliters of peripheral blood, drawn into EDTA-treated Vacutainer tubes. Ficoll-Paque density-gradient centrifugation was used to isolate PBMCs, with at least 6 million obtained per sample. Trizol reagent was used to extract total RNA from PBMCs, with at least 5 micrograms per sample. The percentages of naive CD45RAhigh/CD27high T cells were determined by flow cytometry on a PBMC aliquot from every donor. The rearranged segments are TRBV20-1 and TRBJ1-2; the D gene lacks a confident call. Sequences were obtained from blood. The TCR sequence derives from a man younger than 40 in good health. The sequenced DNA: TGCAGTGCTACGCAGTCTAAATACGATGGCTACACCTTC. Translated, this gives CSATQSKYDGYTF.